Each of the 5 T cell receptor beta chains below was sequenced from the same sample in a study of PD-1 blockade in classical Hodgkin lymphoma. Each and every patient relapsed after autologous stem cell transplantation, and patients got differing brentuximab vedotin exposure. Only in-frame clones appear in the TCRdb table, and some are missing; sequencing was by immunoSEQ multiplex PCR. The profile shows fewer than 20,000 clones, approximately 84% of them singletons. The starting material was peripheral blood mononuclear cells (PBMCs), obtained at baseline. These receptors came from a human donor with classical Hodgkin lymphoma.

This clone occurred a few times. The rearrangement uses TRBV28 and TRBJ1-3, with 8 positions matching TRBD1. CDR1 and CDR2 from the germline V gene are MDHEN and SYDVKM. The CDR3 consists of 13 residues. Trimming at V came to 6 bases and at J to 4 bases, leaving 2 bases not matched to a gene. CDR3 nucleotides: TGTGCCAGCAGCAGGGGGCCGGGAAACACCATATATTTT. Its protein is CASSRGPGNTIYF.

Note on this clone: Sequence at one end of the junction differs from germline and may be a read error. This chain uses TRBV5-1 with TRBJ1-1; no clear D gene. Germline CDR1 reads SGHRS; CDR2 reads YFSETQ. The CDR3 consists of 13 residues. In nucleotides, the CDR3 is TGTGCCAGCAGTTGGGAGGGGAACACTGAAGCTTTCTTT. Translating gives CASSWEGNTEAFF.

The chain employs TRBV18 and TRBJ1-1; TRBD1 aligns across 7 bases. V dropped 6 bases and J dropped 3; count of bases not matched to a gene: 13. The CDR3 loop spans 16 amino acids. CDR1 is KGHSH, CDR2 LQKENI, per germline. The DNA for the CDR3 is TGTGCCAGCTCTCCCCGACAGCCCAGGGGGGACACTGAAGCTTTCTTT. This sequence encodes CASSPRQPRGDTEAFF.

The genes are TRBV5-5 and TRBJ1-1, with D perhaps TRBD1 (5 bases). This CDR3 region has 14 residues. Per germline, CDR1 SGHKS and CDR2 YYEKEE (reference sequence). Trimming took off 0 bases at V and 0 bases at J, with 6 bases between the two ends. Here the CDR3 DNA reads TGTGCCAGCAGCTTGGAGGGGTTGAACACTGAAGCTTTCTTT. This encodes CASSLEGLNTEAFF.

The rearrangement uses TRBV30 and TRBJ1-3; D is undetermined. CDR1 is GTSNPN and CDR2 is SVGIG in the germline V gene (reference sequence). V lost 3 bases, J lost 0 bases, and 15 bases lay in between. The CDR3 runs 16 residues. DNA for the CDR3: TGTGCCTGGAGCTCTACCGGGTCCTACTCTGGAAACACCATATATTTT. Translating it yields CAWSSTGSYSGNTIYF.